This T cell receptor (beta chain) was identified in a study of early T cells in non-severe SARS-CoV-2 infection. Study details: Bulk RNA taken from unsorted whole blood was sequenced, leaving chains unpaired. Study-wide findings and caveats: Private and CD4 specificities were missed by VDJdb matching, which favored anti-spike CD8 responses.

As concerns this clonotype: Its antigen is unidentified.

Individual cDNA molecules were tagged with unique molecular identifiers. In TCRdb, the 5' RACE reads were re-called with MiXCR into one record per CDR3 protein. The sample lists about 28,000 distinct CDR3 sequences; about 6% were seen once. The CDR3 covers 15 residues. V lost 3 bases, J lost 1 base, and 12 bases lay in between. Per germline, CDR1 LGHDT and CDR2 YNNKEL (reference sequence). This chain connects TRBV3-1 to TRBJ2-5; D remains unclear. This sequence was found in an adult who was a healthcare worker with PCR-confirmed SARS-CoV-2 infection or an uninfected control (not recorded which). Sequenced: whole blood. The CDR3 DNA sequence: TGTGCCAGCAGCCACCGTGCCCGTTTCCAAGAGACCCAGTACTTC. This gives the protein CASSHRARFQETQYF.